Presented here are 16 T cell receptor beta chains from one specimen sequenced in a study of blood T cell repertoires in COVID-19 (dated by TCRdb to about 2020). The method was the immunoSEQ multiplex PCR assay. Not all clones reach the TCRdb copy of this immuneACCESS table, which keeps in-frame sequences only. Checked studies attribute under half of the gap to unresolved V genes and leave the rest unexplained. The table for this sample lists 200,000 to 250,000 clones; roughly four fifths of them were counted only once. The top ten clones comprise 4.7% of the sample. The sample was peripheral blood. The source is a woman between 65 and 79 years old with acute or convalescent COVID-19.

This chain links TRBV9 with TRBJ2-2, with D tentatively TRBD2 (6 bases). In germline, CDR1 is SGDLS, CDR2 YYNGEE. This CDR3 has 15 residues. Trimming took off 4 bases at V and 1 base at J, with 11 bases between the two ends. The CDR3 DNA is TGTGCCAGCAGCAAGAGCGGGCGGAACACCGGGGAGCTGTTTTTT. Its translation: CASSKSGRNTGELFF.

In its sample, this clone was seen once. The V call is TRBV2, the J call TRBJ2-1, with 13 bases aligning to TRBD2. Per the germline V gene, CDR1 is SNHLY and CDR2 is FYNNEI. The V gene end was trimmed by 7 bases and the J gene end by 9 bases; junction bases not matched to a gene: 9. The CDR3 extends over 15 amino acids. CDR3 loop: CASTFGTSGVFEQFF. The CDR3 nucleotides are TGTGCCAGCACTTTTGGGACTAGCGGGGTTTTTGAGCAGTTCTTC.

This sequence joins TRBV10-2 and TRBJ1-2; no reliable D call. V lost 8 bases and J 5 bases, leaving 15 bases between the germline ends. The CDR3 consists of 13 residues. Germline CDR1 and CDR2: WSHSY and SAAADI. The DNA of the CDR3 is TGCGCCAGCTGTCGGGGAGCTCTTTATGGCTACACCTTC. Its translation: CASCRGALYGYTF.

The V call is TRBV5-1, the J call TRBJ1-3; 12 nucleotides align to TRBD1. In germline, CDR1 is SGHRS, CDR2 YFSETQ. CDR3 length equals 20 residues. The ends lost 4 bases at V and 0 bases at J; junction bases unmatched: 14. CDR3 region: CASSPHLGQGAFGSGNTIYF. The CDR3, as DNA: TGCGCCAGCAGCCCGCATCTGGGACAGGGGGCTTTCGGCTCTGGAAACACCATATATTTT.

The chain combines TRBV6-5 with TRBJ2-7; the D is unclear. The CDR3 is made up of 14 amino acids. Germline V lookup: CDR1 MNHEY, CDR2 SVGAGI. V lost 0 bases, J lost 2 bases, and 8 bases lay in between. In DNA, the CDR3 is TGTGCCAGCAGTTACTCGACTGGAACCTACGAGCAGTACTTC. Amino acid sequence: CASSYSTGTYEQYF.

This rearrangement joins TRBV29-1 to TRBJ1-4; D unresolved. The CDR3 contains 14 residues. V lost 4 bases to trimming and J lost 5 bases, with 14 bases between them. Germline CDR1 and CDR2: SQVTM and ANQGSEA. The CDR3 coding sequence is TGCAGCGTTGGGGGTGGGGAGGCAAATGAAAAACTGTTTTTT. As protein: CSVGGGEANEKLFF.

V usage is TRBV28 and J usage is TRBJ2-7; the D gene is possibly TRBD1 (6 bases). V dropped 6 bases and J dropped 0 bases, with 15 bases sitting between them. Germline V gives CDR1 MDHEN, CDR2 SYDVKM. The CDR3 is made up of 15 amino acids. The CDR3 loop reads CASSQGQRVSYEQYF. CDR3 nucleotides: TGTGCCAGCAGCCAAGGACAGAGAGTCTCCTACGAGCAGTACTTC.

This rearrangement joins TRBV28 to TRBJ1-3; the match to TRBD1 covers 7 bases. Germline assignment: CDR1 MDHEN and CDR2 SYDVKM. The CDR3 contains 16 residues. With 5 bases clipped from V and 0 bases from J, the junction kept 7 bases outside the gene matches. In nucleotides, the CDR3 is TGTGCCAGCAGTCTTGGGACAGTAAGCTCTGGAAACACCATATATTTT. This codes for CASSLGTVSSGNTIYF.

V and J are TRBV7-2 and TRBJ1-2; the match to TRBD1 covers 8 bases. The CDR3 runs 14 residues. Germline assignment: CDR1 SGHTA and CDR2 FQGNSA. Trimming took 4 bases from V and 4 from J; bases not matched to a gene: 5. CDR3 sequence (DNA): TGTGCCAGCAGCTCCACCGGGACAGGCTATGGCTACACCTTC. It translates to CASSSTGTGYGYTF.

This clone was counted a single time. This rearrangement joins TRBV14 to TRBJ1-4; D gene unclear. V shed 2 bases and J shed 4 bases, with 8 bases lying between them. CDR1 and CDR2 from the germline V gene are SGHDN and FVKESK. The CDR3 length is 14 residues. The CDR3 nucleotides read TGTGCCAGCAGCCAAATACTGAGTAATGAAAAACTGTTTTTT. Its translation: CASSQILSNEKLFF. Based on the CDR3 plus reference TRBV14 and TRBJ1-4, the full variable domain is EAGVTQFPSHSVIEKGQTVTLRCDPISGHDNLYWYRRVMGKEIKFLLHFVKESKQDESGMPNNRFLAERTGGTYSTLKVQPAELEDSGVYFCASSQILSNEKLFFGSGTQLSVL.

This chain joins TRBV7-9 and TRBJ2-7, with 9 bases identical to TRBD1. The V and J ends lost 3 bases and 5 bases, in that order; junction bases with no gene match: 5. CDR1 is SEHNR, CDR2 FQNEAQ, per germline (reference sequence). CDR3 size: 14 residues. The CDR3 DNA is TGTGCCAGCAGCTTGGGACAGGGATCCAACGAGCAGTACTTC. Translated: CASSLGQGSNEQYF.

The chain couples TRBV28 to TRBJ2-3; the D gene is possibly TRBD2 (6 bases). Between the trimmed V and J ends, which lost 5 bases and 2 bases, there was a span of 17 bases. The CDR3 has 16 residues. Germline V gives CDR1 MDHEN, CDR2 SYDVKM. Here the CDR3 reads CASSPRRRDHTDTQYF. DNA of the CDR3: TGTGCCAGCAGTCCTCGGCGGCGGGACCACACAGATACGCAGTATTTT.

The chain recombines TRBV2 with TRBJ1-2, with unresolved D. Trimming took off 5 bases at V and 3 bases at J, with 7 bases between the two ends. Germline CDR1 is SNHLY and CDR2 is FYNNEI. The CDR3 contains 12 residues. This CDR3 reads CASSMRDYGYTF. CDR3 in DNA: TGTGCCAGCAGTATGAGGGACTATGGCTACACCTTC.

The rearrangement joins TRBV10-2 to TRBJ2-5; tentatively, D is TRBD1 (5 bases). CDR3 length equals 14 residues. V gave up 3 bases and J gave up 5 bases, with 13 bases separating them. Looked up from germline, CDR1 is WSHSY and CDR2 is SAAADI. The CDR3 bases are TGCGCCAGCAGTGATAAGGGGCGAACGGAGACCCAGTACTTC. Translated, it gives CASSDKGRTETQYF.

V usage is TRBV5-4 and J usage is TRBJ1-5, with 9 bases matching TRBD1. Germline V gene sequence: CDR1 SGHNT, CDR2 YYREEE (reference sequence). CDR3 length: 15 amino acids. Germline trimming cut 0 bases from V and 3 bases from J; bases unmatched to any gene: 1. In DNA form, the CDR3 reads TGTGCCAGCAGCTTGGGGACAGGGGCCAATCAGCCCCAGCATTTT. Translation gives CASSLGTGANQPQHF.

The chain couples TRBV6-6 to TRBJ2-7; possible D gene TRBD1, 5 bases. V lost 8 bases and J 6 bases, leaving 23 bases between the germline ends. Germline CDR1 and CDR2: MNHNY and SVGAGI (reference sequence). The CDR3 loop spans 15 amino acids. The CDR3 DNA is TGTGCCAGCCATAAAGGGGCCAGCTACTCAAGCGAGCAGTACTTC. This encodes CASHKGASYSSEQYF.